Included here is one TCR beta chain sequence, with context. This sample was included in a study of CD8 T cells in Susac syndrome. Random hexamers were used to reverse transcribe the RNA input (about 0.5 to 1 ug). TCRdb reprocessed the immunoSEQ multiplex PCR reads with MiXCR, giving one entry per CDR3 protein. The sample lists about 89,000 distinct CDR3 sequences; about 93% were seen once. The control participants were healthy donors, and these controls were matched with respect to both age and sex. The source is a human donor in good health. The sequencing sample was made of CD8+ T cells from PBMCs.

The CDR3 DNA follows: TGCAGCGTTGTAACAGCGGATGAGCAGTACTTC. This encodes CSVVTADEQYF. The V and J genes are TRBV29-1 and TRBJ2-7, with D perhaps TRBD2 (5 bases). Germline V CDR1 and CDR2: SQVTM, ANQGSEA. The CDR3 totals 11 residues. V lost 4 bases and J 7 bases, leaving 11 bases between the germline ends.